These 18 T cell receptor beta chains came from one sample sequenced in a study of beta chain features in type 1 diabetes. General observations from the study: Within each of all four CD4+ subsets, Type 1 diabetes patients had TCRB CDR3s that were moderately but significantly shorter.

Sequenced material consisted of expressed TCRB transcripts (all of the isolated RNA was reverse transcribed). Libraries were prepared by immunoSEQ multiplex PCR; TCRdb keeps only in-frame clonotypes and omits some of them. The data contain 640,000 or so clones, over 13% of them singletons. No cognate antigen is known for these TCRs. The sequenced material came from naive CD4+ T cells from blood. The receptors here all came from a man between 18 and 29 years old with type 1 diabetes.

In this sample, this clone turned up a few times. The chain employs TRBV19 and TRBJ1-5; possibly TRBD1 for D (5 bases). V gave up 2 bases and J gave up 1 base, with 12 bases separating them. The CDR3 has 16 residues. CDR1 and CDR2 (germline): LNHDA, SQIVND (reference sequence). CDR3 coding DNA: TGTGCCAGTAGTATAAGGGGACGGCAAAGCAATCAGCCCCAGCATTTT. Translating it yields CASSIRGRQSNQPQHF.

This clone has a handful of counts. The J gene is TRBJ1-3, the V gene TRBV30; no clear D gene. V lost 0 bases and J 6 bases, leaving 6 bases between the germline ends. This CDR3 has 12 amino acids. Looked up from germline, CDR1 is GTSNPN and CDR2 is SVGIG (reference sequence). The CDR3 DNA reads TGTGCCTGGAGTGTAGGAGAAAACACCATATATTTT. This translates into CAWSVGENTIYF.

This clone showed up just a few times. The chain combines TRBV10-3 with TRBJ1-1, with D possibly matching TRBD1 (6 bases). The CDR3 length is 13 residues. Per germline, CDR1 ENHRY and CDR2 SYGVKD. Trimming took 10 bases from V and 1 from J, leaving 13 bases between them. The CDR3 sequence is CATTGQANTEAFF. Written as DNA, the CDR3 is TGTGCCACCACGGGACAAGCGAACACTGAAGCTTTCTTT.

This clone was seen a few times. The CDR3 spells CASRITGTLKNNEQFF. The CDR3 nucleotides are TGTGCCAGCAGAATAACAGGGACCCTGAAAAACAATGAGCAGTTCTTC. J is TRBJ2-1 and V is TRBV28; the D gene is possibly TRBD1 (6 bases). Germline CDR1 and CDR2: MDHEN and SYDVKM. The V end was cut by 6 bases, the J end by 5 bases, with 20 bases between. The CDR3 spans 16 residues.

This clone appeared a few times. V and J are TRBV5-1 and TRBJ2-1; 8 bases agree with TRBD1. The ends lost 2 bases at V and 8 bases at J; junction bases unmatched: 9. The CDR3 runs 15 residues. The V gene's germline CDR1 is SGHRS and CDR2 YFSETQ. Here the CDR3 reads CASSLGTGFGDEQFF. The CDR3 DNA reads as TGCGCCAGCAGCTTAGGGACAGGATTCGGGGATGAGCAGTTCTTC.

V and J are TRBV20-1 and TRBJ1-4, with D unclear. Trimming took 4 bases from V and 7 from J, leaving 7 bases between them. Germline lookup yields CDR1 DFQATT and CDR2 SNEGSKA (reference sequence). The CDR3 length is 11 residues. The DNA of the CDR3 is TGCAGTGCTAAAAAAGGTGAAAAACTGTTTTTT. Translating gives CSAKKGEKLFF.

This clone was counted only a few times. The J gene is TRBJ2-1, the V gene TRBV30; 7 bases line up with TRBD2. CDR1 GTSNPN and CDR2 SVGIG come from the germline V gene (reference sequence). The CDR3 has 10 amino acids. The J segment lost 12 bases and the V segment lost 6 bases, leaving 5 bases of the junction unmatched. CDR3 in amino acids: CACYSGLQFF. The CDR3 DNA is TGTGCCTGTTATAGCGGGCTGCAGTTCTTC.

This rearrangement joins TRBV18 to TRBJ1-1; D ambiguous. Deletions cut 4 bases from V and 3 bases from J, with 12 bases between. Germline V gives CDR1 KGHSH, CDR2 LQKENI. The CDR3 spans 14 residues. The CDR3 sequence: CASSLQDGDTEAFF. In nucleotides, the CDR3 is TGTGCCAGCTCACTCCAGGACGGGGACACTGAAGCTTTCTTT.

The V gene is TRBV2, the J gene TRBJ1-1, with D uncertain. Germline V gene sequence: CDR1 SNHLY, CDR2 FYNNEI. Trimming removed 1 base from V and 4 bases from J, with 7 bases in between. The CDR3 has 13 residues. The CDR3 coding sequence is TGTGCCAGCAGTGAAGAGATAGGCACTGAAGCTTTCTTT. It translates to CASSEEIGTEAFF.

This chain uses TRBV5-1 with TRBJ2-1; D is undetermined. Between the trimmed V and J ends, which lost 1 base and 1 base, there was a span of 9 bases. CDR1 and CDR2 (germline): SGHRS, YFSETQ. There are 15 residues in the CDR3. CDR3 coding DNA: TGCGCCAGCAGCTTGTCCCTACTATCCTACAATGAGCAGTTCTTC. This encodes CASSLSLLSYNEQFF. The full variable domain, completed using reference TRBV5-1 and TRBJ2-1, is KAGVTQTPRYLIKTRGQQVTLSCSPISGHRSVSWYQQTPGQGLQFLFEYFSETQRNKGNFPGRFSGRQFSNSRSEMNVSTLELGDSALYLCASSLSLLSYNEQFFGPGTRLTVL.

The sample holds a few counts of this clone. The V gene is TRBV9, the J gene TRBJ1-1; no reliable D call. The V and J ends lost 4 bases and 1 base respectively, with 14 bases between them. CDR3 length: 15 residues. CDR1 is SGDLS, CDR2 YYNGEE, per germline. The CDR3 here is CASSSPRQGNTEAFF. CDR3 sequence (DNA): TGTGCCAGCAGCTCGCCCCGCCAAGGGAACACTGAAGCTTTCTTT.

This sequence joins TRBV7-2 and TRBJ2-7; TRBD2 matches at 10 bases. Germline loops: CDR1 SGHTA, CDR2 FQGNSA. The trim removed 3 bases at V and 6 bases at J, leaving 17 bases unmatched. The CDR3 runs 18 residues. The CDR3 reads CASSFTASGGVVNSEQYF. The CDR3 bases are TGTGCCAGCAGCTTTACTGCTAGCGGGGGAGTCGTGAACAGCGAGCAGTACTTC.

The V gene is TRBV2, the J gene TRBJ2-7, with D possibly matching TRBD2 (6 bases). The CDR3 contains 15 residues. Trimming left V 8 bases short and J 0 bases short, with 17 bases between. Germline assignment: CDR1 SNHLY and CDR2 FYNNEI. The CDR3 protein is CASGGGPTGSYEQYF. In nucleotides, the CDR3 is TGTGCCAGCGGGGGAGGCCCGACGGGCTCCTACGAGCAGTACTTC.

This sequence joins TRBV29-1 and TRBJ1-2; the D is unclear. The CDR3 loop spans 13 amino acids. CDR1 is SQVTM and CDR2 is ANQGSEA in the germline V gene. V was cut by 6 bases and J by 4 bases, with 15 bases left in between. CDR3 coding DNA: TGCAGCGTGCCAAGCGCGGGAACCTATGGCTACACCTTC. Translation gives CSVPSAGTYGYTF.

In this sample, this clone turned up a few times. This chain uses TRBV7-3 with TRBJ2-5; 8 nucleotides line up with TRBD2. V was pared by 5 bases and J by 4 bases, with 12 bases of the junction left unmatched. Germline CDR1 reads SGHTA; CDR2 reads FQGTGA. The CDR3 is made up of 16 amino acids. In nucleotides, the CDR3 is TGTGCCAGCAGCCCCCAGGGACTAGGGTTTGCAGAGACCCAGTACTTC. Protein sequence: CASSPQGLGFAETQYF.

The gene calls are TRBV4-2 and TRBJ2-7; TRBD1 matches 8 bases. The V and J ends lost 3 bases and 0 bases, in that order; junction bases with no gene match: 4. The germline V gene encodes CDR1 LGHNA and CDR2 YNFKEQ. CDR3 length: 15 amino acids. CDR3 region: CASSQGQESSYEQYF. The CDR3 coding sequence is TGTGCCAGCAGCCAGGGACAGGAGAGCTCCTACGAGCAGTACTTC.

This clone turned up a few times. In the same sample, other DNA sequences code for this CDR3. The CDR3: CASSPPGGGYNEQFF. The CDR3 nucleotides are TGTGCCAGCTCACCACCGGGGGGCGGTTACAATGAGCAGTTCTTC. V is TRBV18 and J is TRBJ2-1; the D gene could be TRBD1 or TRBD2 (6 bases each). Trimming shortened V by 0 bases and J by 4 bases, and 10 bases separated the two germline ends. Germline V gene data show CDR1 as KGHSH and CDR2 as LQKENI. This CDR3 region has 15 residues. Using reference TRBV18 and TRBJ2-1 for the parts outside the CDR3, the full variable domain is NAGVMQNPRHLVRRRGQEARLRCSPMKGHSHVYWYRQLPEEGLKFMVYLQKENIIDESGMPKERFSAEFPKEGPSILRIQQVVRGDSAAYFCASSPPGGGYNEQFFGPGTRLTVL.

This clone was found a few times. CDR3 in amino acids: CASSFRTPRGYGYTF. In DNA form, the CDR3 reads TGTGCCAGCAGTTTCAGGACCCCACGGGGCTATGGCTACACCTTC. J is TRBJ1-2 and V is TRBV28; D not resolved. Per the germline V gene, CDR1 is MDHEN and CDR2 is SYDVKM. This CDR3 is 15 amino acids long. The V gene lost 3 bases and the J gene lost 4 bases, with 15 bases spanning the gap.